This T cell receptor beta chain was sequenced for a study of shared clonotypes between healthy human individuals (dated by TCRdb to about 2020). Describing the broader study: Two women and a few men aged 18 to 49 years were included in the cohort. To estimate repertoire size and how much clonotype sharing occurs between individuals, the study deeply sequenced the blood TCR repertoires of five healthy adults. For each donor, CD4 naive and CD4 memory were each given three plates, CD8 naive was given two plates, and CD8 memory was given one plate. Between about 0.85 and 9.5 billion PBMCs per donor were obtained by leukapheresis. To increase sequencing depth and limit assay-specific biases, different laboratories used diverse techniques to prepare libraries and sequence TCR repertoires. The investigation overall reported the following: Only blood was sampled, and tissue TCR repertoires likely differ from those in blood. Even with the large sequencing depth, rarefaction of the sorted-subset datasets indicated that sequencing was incomplete. Higher generation probabilities were observed for clonotypes shared by all four sorted-subset donors than for non-shared clonotypes. Sharing across several donors was observed for about 5% of naive CD4, over 3% of naive CD8, over 2% of memory CD4, and less than 0.45% of memory CD8 clonotypes. The small number of donors limited the genetic and exposure-history diversity represented. Naive subsets generally had larger estimated clonotype richness than memory subsets. Pairwise subsampling indicated that sequencing depth was expected to affect the degree of clonotype sharing among donors.

CD8 naive samples were CD45RO-negative cells positively selected for CCR7, giving a CD45RA+CCR7+ population that excluded TemRA cells. The donors were healthy, HIV-negative adults with no recently reported acute infections or vaccinations. Only Caucasian adults living in Nashville, Tennessee, USA were represented among the donors. Blood was collected by leukapheresis, and PBMCs were isolated by Ficoll-Histopaque density gradient centrifugation and then cryopreserved in liquid nitrogen vapor phase. Purity and quantity of every magnetically sorted T cell population were checked by analytical flow cytometry. Genomic DNA was isolated from each sorted fraction and quantified by UV absorbance on a Nanodrop 2000c. TCR CDR3 regions were amplified from genomic DNA by multiplex PCR using the deep immunoSEQ assay. Genomic DNA extracted from each cell subset was distributed evenly over all wells of several immunoSEQ 96-well plates, and each plate served as one replicate. For sorted subsets, approximately 210 ng genomic DNA, equal to about 30,000 T cell genomes, was loaded into each replicate PCR. Purified libraries were measured with a Qubit 3.0 fluorometer, size-checked on a Bioanalyzer 2100, and measured again with the KAPA Library Quantification kit. Every immunoSEQ 96-well plate was sequenced on a dedicated single-read 150-cycle Illumina NextSeq 550 flow cell. The authors processed their data as follows. Because the immunoSEQ output held only junctional sequences and lacked quality scores, the filtering could not match the filtering applied to full-length reads. Sequences were annotated with PyIR, a Python wrapper for IgBLAST v1.9, using IMGT germline references to assign V/J genes and CDR3. Reads with weak V/J assignments (E-value above 1e-6), missing CDR3, stop codons, out-of-frame junctions, or ambiguous translated residues were removed. A V3J clonotype was defined by an identical inferred V gene, J gene, and CDR3 amino acid sequence. Percentage overlap between repertoires was computed as shared unique clonotypes divided by the size of the smaller repertoire. Richness of each repertoire was evaluated using RTK rarefaction, the Chao1 estimator, and Recon v2.1 estimates of unobserved clonotypes. For all TCRbeta clonotypes obtained by the gDNA method from a handful of donors, generation probabilities were computed with OLGA. Entries here come from immuneACCESS through TCRdb and include only in-frame sequences with V and J called. Some clones fail to appear in such tables; in the studies checked, an unresolved V gene covers under half of the shortfall, and the cause of the remainder is unknown. Clone size and the V and J calls come from that table; the DNA yielded D and trimming. This sample lists some 630,000 clones; 96% were detected once. Of the sample, approximately 0.12% falls within the top ten clones.

CDR3 length: 14 amino acids, cysteine to phenylalanine. Of the read, only the CDR3 DNA is kept; its 42 bases are in frame from base 1. V is clipped by 0 bases and J by 6 bases, and the sequence between their germline boundaries is 8 bases long. CDR1 and CDR2, per the germline V gene (reference sequence), are SEHNR and FQNEAQ. As regards this clone: Its antigen has not been determined. No much larger clonotype is one base removed from it; base qualities were not supplied.

The sequence was obtained from a young woman in good health. Recombination joined TRBV7-9 with TRBJ2-2; the D gene lacks a confident call. Specimen: naive CD8+ T cells sorted from blood. The cell subset or site tag for this specimen amounts to: CD45RA+CCR7+. This receptor has the CDR3 CASSLALSAGELFF. At the DNA level, the sequence is TGTGCCAGCAGCTTAGCGCTAAGTGCCGGGGAGCTGTTTTTT. Reference TRBV7-9 and TRBJ2-2 genes cover what lies past the CDR3, so the full variable domain is DTGVSQNPRHKITKRGQNVTFRCDPISEHNRLYWYRQTLGQGPEFLTYFQNEAQLEKSRLLSDRFSAERPKGSFSTLEIQRTEQGDSAMYLCASSLALSAGELFFGEGSRLTVL.